Below are 29 T cell receptor beta chains sequenced from a single sample in a study of T cell repertoires in cytomegalovirus infection. Each CDR3 protein gets one entry after TCRdb re-called the reads with MiXCR. The table records hundreds of thousands of distinct CDR3 sequences, about 42% of them present only once. No antigen is known for these receptors. The material sequenced was cultured PBMCs, taken from culture after CMV antigen stimulation. The source of these receptors is a human donor in good health (CMV status not recorded). Some clones in this sample may be carry-over from other donors' samples.

This chain uses TRBV19 with TRBJ1-1; D call uncertain. Per germline, CDR1 LNHDA and CDR2 SQIVND (reference sequence). V was trimmed by 7 bases and J by 7 bases, leaving 16 bases between them. CDR3 length equals 13 residues. CDR3 in DNA: TGTGCCAGTACCGATGGGGATATAGGTGAAGCTTTCTTT. Its translation is CASTDGDIGEAFF.

This sequence joins TRBV4-2 and TRBJ2-7; 9 bases are shared with TRBD2. The CDR3 is made up of 16 amino acids. Germline values: CDR1 LGHNA, CDR2 YNFKEQ. Losses at the gene ends were 0 bases for V and 2 bases for J; bases not matched to a gene: 5. The CDR3: CASSQDGAGGAYEQYF. The CDR3 nucleotides read TGTGCCAGCAGCCAAGATGGGGCGGGGGGGGCCTACGAGCAGTACTTC.

V gene TRBV27 combines with J gene TRBJ1-2; 7 bases map to TRBD1. The CDR3 extends over 14 amino acids. Trimming took 5 bases from V and 2 from J; bases not matched to a gene: 5. Looked up from germline, CDR1 is MNHEY and CDR2 is SMNVEV (reference sequence). CDR3 protein: CASSPRTGNYGYTF. CDR3 coding DNA: TGTGCCAGCAGTCCTCGGACAGGAAACTATGGCTACACCTTC.

The chain employs TRBV20-1 and TRBJ2-1; possible D gene TRBD2, 6 bases. Trimming cost V 5 bases and J 2 bases, with 19 bases left between them. Germline V gene sequence: CDR1 DFQATT, CDR2 SNEGSKA (reference sequence). This CDR3 contains 16 residues. DNA for the CDR3: TGCAGTGCTTTCCTTAGCGGTTCGAAAACCTACAATGAGCAGTTCTTC. Translating gives CSAFLSGSKTYNEQFF.

This clonotype came up a few times. This sequence joins TRBV6-2 or TRBV6-3 and TRBJ2-7; 7 bases align to TRBD1. The ends lost 5 bases at V and 3 bases at J; junction bases unmatched: 16. Germline values: CDR1 MNHEY, CDR2 SVGEGT. The CDR3 runs 17 residues. The CDR3 is CASSQYQTPGQHYEQYF. The CDR3, as DNA: TGTGCCAGCAGTCAATATCAAACCCCGGGACAGCACTACGAGCAGTACTTC.

The sample holds a few counts of this clonotype. The chain joins TRBV7-9 to TRBJ1-1, with a weak D call TRBD1 (5 bases). This CDR3 spans 14 amino acids. CDR1 is SEHNR, CDR2 FQNEAQ, per germline (reference sequence). Deletions cut 5 bases from V and 4 bases from J, with 14 bases between. The CDR3, as DNA: TGTGCCAGCAGCGCAGGGACCAGCGGCACTGAAGCTTTCTTT. Its translation: CASSAGTSGTEAFF.

This clonotype has more than one count but fewer than ten. V usage is TRBV7-6 and J usage is TRBJ2-7; 7 bases line up with TRBD2. The CDR3 spans 15 residues. Germline assignment: CDR1 SGHVS and CDR2 FNYEAQ. Trimming took 3 bases from V and 2 from J; bases not matched to a gene: 7. CDR3 nucleotides: TGTGCCAGCAGCTTTGGAGGGAGGGGTCCCTACGAGCAGTACTTC. Protein sequence: CASSFGGRGPYEQYF.

CDR3 DNA sequence: TGTGCCAGCAGTTACGGTGGACGTGGGGGTTACTATGGCTACACCTTC. Protein product: CASSYGGRGGYYGYTF. The chain employs TRBV6-6 and TRBJ1-2; D may be TRBD1 (5 bases). Trimming left V 2 bases short and J 3 bases short, with 16 bases between. Germline V gene sequence: CDR1 MNHNY, CDR2 SVGAGI (reference sequence). There are 16 residues in the CDR3.

The J gene is TRBJ1-5, the V gene TRBV20-1; D is unresolved. Germline lookup yields CDR1 DFQATT and CDR2 SNEGSKA (reference sequence). This CDR3 is built from 11 residues. V was cut by 2 bases and J by 13 bases, with 12 bases left in between. Here the CDR3 DNA reads TGCAGTGCTAGATACCCGGGAGAACAGCATTTT. It encodes CSARYPGEQHF.

The chain's CDR3 is CSAPHQGLRENTEAFF. In nucleotides, the CDR3 is TGCAGTGCCCCCCATCAGGGGCTGAGGGAGAACACTGAAGCTTTCTTT. The chain is built from TRBV20-1 and TRBJ1-1, with D possibly being TRBD1 (6 bases). Deletions cut 6 bases from V and 1 base from J, with 21 bases between. The V gene's germline CDR1 is DFQATT and CDR2 SNEGSKA (reference sequence). This CDR3 spans 16 amino acids.

V and J are TRBV7-9 and TRBJ2-3; D call uncertain. V lost 5 bases to trimming and J lost 0 bases, with 9 bases between them. Per germline, CDR1 SEHNR and CDR2 FQNEAQ (reference sequence). The CDR3 sequence is 14 residues long. The CDR3 region is CASSKALSTDTQYF. CDR3 bases: TGTGCCAGCAGCAAGGCCCTTAGCACAGATACGCAGTATTTT.

The chain combines TRBV7-2 with TRBJ1-1; 8 bases line up with TRBD1. With V trimmed by 4 bases and J by 1 base, 2 bases remained unmatched. Germline V gene sequence: CDR1 SGHTA, CDR2 FQGNSA. The CDR3 runs to 14 residues. This chain's CDR3 is CASSSGQGNTEAFF. The CDR3 DNA reads as TGTGCCAGCAGCTCAGGACAGGGGAACACTGAAGCTTTCTTT.

The gene calls are TRBV28 and TRBJ1-6, with D possibly TRBD1 on 5 matching bases. Germline V lookup: CDR1 MDHEN, CDR2 SYDVKM. V lost 5 bases to trimming and J lost 9 bases, with 11 bases between them. The CDR3 has 13 residues. The CDR3 DNA is TGTGCCAGCAGTATCTCACAGGTTTCACCCCTCCACTTT. Protein product: CASSISQVSPLHF.

V and J are TRBV12-3 or TRBV12-4 and TRBJ2-5, with 14 bases matching TRBD2. This CDR3 comprises 18 residues. V lost 2 bases to trimming and J lost 4 bases; unmatched junction nucleotides: 9. CDR3: CASSLWGLAGEVAETQYF. As DNA, the CDR3 is TGTGCCAGCAGTTTATGGGGACTAGCGGGAGAAGTTGCAGAGACCCAGTACTTC.

This clonotype was seen only a few times. V and J are TRBV12-3 or TRBV12-4 and TRBJ1-6; D unclear. The V and J ends lost 1 base and 0 bases respectively, with 1 base between them. This CDR3 has 14 amino acids. The CDR3 nucleotides read TGTGCCAGCAGTTTAGTCTCCTATAATTCACCCCTCCACTTT. It codes for CASSLVSYNSPLHF.

This sequence joins TRBV10-2 and TRBJ1-2; D is unresolved. V was cut by 6 bases and J by 6 bases, with 20 bases left in between. CDR3 length equals 15 residues. Germline assignment: CDR1 WSHSY and CDR2 SAAADI. The CDR3, as DNA: TGCGCCAGCAGGGTGCACGCCGGAAGAGGAGATGGCTACACCTTC. This encodes CASRVHAGRGDGYTF.

This clonotype was detected only a few times. V is TRBV7-2 and J is TRBJ2-3; 9 nucleotides line up with TRBD2. This CDR3 is built from 15 residues. After removal of 5 bases from V and 6 bases from J, the junction contained 9 bases not matched to a gene. The germline V gene encodes CDR1 SGHTA and CDR2 FQGNSA. The CDR3 sequence is CASSPRSGRWDTQYF. CDR3 nucleotide sequence: TGTGCCAGCAGCCCAAGGAGCGGGAGGTGGGATACGCAGTATTTT.

V is TRBV10-3 and J is TRBJ1-5; D possibly corresponds to TRBD1 (5 bases). Germline V gene data show CDR1 as ENHRY and CDR2 as SYGVKD. The CDR3 has 13 amino acids. V was clipped by 0 bases and J by 11 bases, with 11 bases between them. DNA for the CDR3: TGTGCCATCAGTGAGTCGAACGGGGCGGCCCAGCATTTT. It is translated as CAISESNGAAQHF.

In nucleotides, the CDR3 is TGCGCCAGCAGCCAAGCAGGGAGCAGGGTAGAGACCCAGTACTTC. Its translation: CASSQAGSRVETQYF. This rearrangement joins TRBV4-3 to TRBJ2-5; perhaps D is TRBD1 or TRBD2 (5 bases each). CDR1 is LGHNA, CDR2 YSLEER, per germline. CDR3 length: 15 residues. Trimming stripped 1 base from V and 4 bases from J, with 13 bases between.

This chain joins TRBV6-6 and TRBJ2-2, with D maybe TRBD1 (5 bases). CDR3 length: 15 residues. Trimming took off 5 bases at V and 4 bases at J, with 14 bases between the two ends. Looked up from germline, CDR1 is MNHNY and CDR2 is SVGAGI (reference sequence). The CDR3 coding sequence is TGTGCCAGCAGTCCCCTTCAGGGTACCACCGGGGAGCTGTTTTTT. The encoded protein is CASSPLQGTTGELFF.

V usage is TRBV2 and J usage is TRBJ2-4; D is perhaps TRBD1 or TRBD2 (5 bases each). The V gene lost 4 bases and the J gene lost 8 bases, with 18 bases spanning the gap. Germline V CDR1 and CDR2: SNHLY, FYNNEI. This CDR3 spans 15 amino acids. The CDR3 reads CASSGQGPQEDIQYF. CDR3 nucleotide sequence: TGTGCCAGCAGTGGGCAGGGACCCCAGGAGGACATTCAGTACTTC.

CDR3 region: CASSLGIEGEGYTF. CDR3 DNA sequence: TGTGCCAGCAGCTTAGGTATTGAAGGGGAAGGCTACACCTTC. The J gene is TRBJ1-2, the V gene TRBV7-2; possible D gene TRBD1, 5 bases. Germline CDR1 is SGHTA and CDR2 is FQGNSA. V was clipped by 1 base and J by 8 bases, with 14 bases between them. This CDR3 spans 14 amino acids.

This clonotype was found a few times. The chain employs TRBV7-6 and TRBJ1-1; D is unclear. Germline lookup yields CDR1 SGHVS and CDR2 FNYEAQ. V shed 1 base and J shed 2 bases, with 8 bases lying between them. The CDR3 runs to 14 residues. The CDR3 nucleotides are TGTGCCAGCAGCTTAGACGTAGACAACACTGAAGCTTTCTTT. The encoded protein is CASSLDVDNTEAFF.

This sequence joins TRBV12-3 or TRBV12-4 and TRBJ1-2, with D hard to call. V lost 6 bases to trimming and J lost 2 bases, with 19 bases between them. This CDR3 region has 16 residues. The CDR3 protein is CASSRRVLASNYGYTF. The CDR3 DNA follows: TGTGCCAGCAGCCGACGCGTCCTGGCGTCAAACTATGGCTACACCTTC.

This clonotype has just a few counts. The chain carries TRBV7-2 and TRBJ2-5; no clear D gene. This CDR3 spans 12 amino acids. Germline V CDR1 and CDR2: SGHTA, FQGNSA. V was clipped by 4 bases and J by 7 bases, with 10 bases between them. The CDR3 reads CASSSTTVTQYF. The CDR3 nucleotides are TGTGCCAGCAGCTCTACTACTGTGACCCAGTACTTC.

J is TRBJ2-3 and V is TRBV11-2, with D hard to call. Germline V gene sequence: CDR1 SGHAT, CDR2 FQNNGV. The V and J ends lost 4 bases and 10 bases respectively, with 12 bases between them. The CDR3 length is 12 residues. The CDR3 sequence is CASSSSPYAQYF. For the CDR3, the DNA is TGTGCCAGCAGCTCCTCCCCCTACGCGCAGTATTTT.

This rearrangement joins TRBV27 to TRBJ1-1; D unclear. This CDR3 comprises 13 residues. Trimming pared 2 bases from V and 5 bases from J, leaving 9 bases between. Germline V gives CDR1 MNHEY, CDR2 SMNVEV (reference sequence). The DNA of the CDR3 is TGTGCCAGCAGTTTAAAGGCAGAAACTGAAGCTTTCTTT. Protein sequence: CASSLKAETEAFF.

Of note for this clonotype: This sequence may be a read error, since a much larger clone differs from it by one base. As the CDR3 is not closed by the conserved phenylalanine or tryptophan, this likely results from a read error. The chain links TRBV7-2 to TRBJ1-1; D is unresolved. The CDR3 totals 14 residues. V was pared by 1 base and J by 2 bases, with 8 bases between. Germline CDR1 SGHTA, CDR2 FQGNSA. In DNA, the CDR3 is TGTGCCAGCAGCTTAGTCCCAGTTAACACTGAAGCTTTCCTT. Translating it yields CASSLVPVNTEAFL.

The chain carries TRBV5-4 and TRBJ2-3, with TRBD2 matching 10 bases. Losses at the gene ends were 4 bases for V and 3 bases for J; bases not matched to a gene: 8. The CDR3 length is 16 residues. Germline values: CDR1 SGHNT, CDR2 YYREEE (reference sequence). The CDR3 DNA is TGTGCCAGCAGCCGCGGTCTAGCGGGAGTTACAGATACGCAGTATTTT. It is translated as CASSRGLAGVTDTQYF.